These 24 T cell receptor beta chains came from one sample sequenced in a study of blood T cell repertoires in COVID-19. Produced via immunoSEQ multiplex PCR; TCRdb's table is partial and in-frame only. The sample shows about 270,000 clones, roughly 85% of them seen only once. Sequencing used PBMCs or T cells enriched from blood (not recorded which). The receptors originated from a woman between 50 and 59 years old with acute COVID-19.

CDR3 in amino acids: CASSRSGPHNEQFF. The CDR3 region has the DNA TGCGCCAGCAGCCGGAGCGGACCCCACAATGAGCAGTTCTTC. The chain is built from TRBV5-1 and TRBJ2-1, with D tentatively TRBD2 (5 bases). The CDR3 has 14 residues. V was pared by 4 bases and J by 5 bases, with 13 bases between. CDR1 and CDR2 (germline): SGHRS, YFSETQ.

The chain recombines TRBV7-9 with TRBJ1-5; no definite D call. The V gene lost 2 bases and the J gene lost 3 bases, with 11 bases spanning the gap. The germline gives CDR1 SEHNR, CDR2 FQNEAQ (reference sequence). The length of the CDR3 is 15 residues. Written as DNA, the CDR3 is TGTGCCAGCAGCTTATCGGCAGGCTACAATCAGCCCCAGCATTTT. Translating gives CASSLSAGYNQPQHF.

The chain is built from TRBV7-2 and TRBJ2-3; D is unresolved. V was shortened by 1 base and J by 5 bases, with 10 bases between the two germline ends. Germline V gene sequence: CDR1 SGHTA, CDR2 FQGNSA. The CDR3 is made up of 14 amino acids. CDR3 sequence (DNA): TGTGCCAGCAGCTTAGGGGCTACCAGAGATACGCAGTATTTT. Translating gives CASSLGATRDTQYF.

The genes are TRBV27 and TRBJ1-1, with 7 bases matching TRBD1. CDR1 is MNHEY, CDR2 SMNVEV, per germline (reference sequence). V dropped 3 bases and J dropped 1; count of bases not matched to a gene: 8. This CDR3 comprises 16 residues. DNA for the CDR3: TGTGCCAGCAGTTTGGCCAGGGGGAGTAAGAACACTGAAGCTTTCTTT. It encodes CASSLARGSKNTEAFF.

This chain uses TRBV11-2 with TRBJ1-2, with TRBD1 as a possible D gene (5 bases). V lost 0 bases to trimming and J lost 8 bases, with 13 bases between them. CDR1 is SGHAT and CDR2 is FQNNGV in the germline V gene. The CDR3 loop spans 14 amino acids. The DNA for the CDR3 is TGTGCCAGCAGCTTAGATCAAGGGACTGGGGGCTACACCTTC. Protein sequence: CASSLDQGTGGYTF. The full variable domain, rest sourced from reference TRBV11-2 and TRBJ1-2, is EAGVAQSPRYKIIEKRQSVAFWCNPISGHATLYWYQQILGQGPKLLIQFQNNGVVDDSQLPKDRFSAERLKGVDSTLKIQPAKLEDSAVYLCASSLDQGTGGYTFGSGTRLTVV.

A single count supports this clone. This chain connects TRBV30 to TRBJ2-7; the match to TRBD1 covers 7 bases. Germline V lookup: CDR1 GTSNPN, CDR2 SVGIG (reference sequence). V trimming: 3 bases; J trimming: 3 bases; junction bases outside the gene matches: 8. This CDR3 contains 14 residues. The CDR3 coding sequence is TGTGCCTGGAGAAAACAGGGGATTGGCTACGAGCAGTACTTC. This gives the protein CAWRKQGIGYEQYF.

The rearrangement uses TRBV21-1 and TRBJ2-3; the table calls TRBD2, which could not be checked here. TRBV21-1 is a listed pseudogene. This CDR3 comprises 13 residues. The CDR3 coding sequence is TGTGCCAGCAGCAAGCCCTGCGCAGATACGCAGTATTTT. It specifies CASSKPCADTQYF.

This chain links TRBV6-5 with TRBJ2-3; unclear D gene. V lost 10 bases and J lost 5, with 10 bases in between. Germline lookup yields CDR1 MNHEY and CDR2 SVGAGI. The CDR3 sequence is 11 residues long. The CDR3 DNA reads TGTGCCACCCTCAACGGAGATACGCAGTATTTT. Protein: CATLNGDTQYF.

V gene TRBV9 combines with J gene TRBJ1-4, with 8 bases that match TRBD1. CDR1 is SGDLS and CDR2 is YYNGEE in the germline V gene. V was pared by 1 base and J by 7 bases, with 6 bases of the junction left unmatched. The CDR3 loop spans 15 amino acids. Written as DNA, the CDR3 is TGTGCCAGCAGCGTAAACTACAGGGGGTCTGAAAAACTGTTTTTT. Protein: CASSVNYRGSEKLFF.

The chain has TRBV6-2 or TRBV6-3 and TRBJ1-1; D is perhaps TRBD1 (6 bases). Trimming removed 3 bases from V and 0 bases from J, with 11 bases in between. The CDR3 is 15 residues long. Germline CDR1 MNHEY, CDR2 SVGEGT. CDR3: CASSYMGHLNTEAFF. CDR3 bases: TGTGCCAGCAGTTATATGGGACACCTGAACACTGAAGCTTTCTTT.

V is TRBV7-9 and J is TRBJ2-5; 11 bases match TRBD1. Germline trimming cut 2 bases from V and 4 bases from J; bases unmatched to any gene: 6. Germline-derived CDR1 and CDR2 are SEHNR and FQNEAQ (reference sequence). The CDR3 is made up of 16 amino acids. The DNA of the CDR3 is TGTGCCAGCAGCTTACCCGGACAGGGGGCGCGAGAGACCCAGTACTTC. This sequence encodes CASSLPGQGARETQYF.

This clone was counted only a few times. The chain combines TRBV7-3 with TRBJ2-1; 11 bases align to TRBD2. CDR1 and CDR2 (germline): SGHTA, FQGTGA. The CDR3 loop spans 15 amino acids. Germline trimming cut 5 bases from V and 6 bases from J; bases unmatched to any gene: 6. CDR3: CASSVRLAGINEQFF. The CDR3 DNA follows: TGTGCCAGCAGCGTTCGACTAGCGGGGATCAATGAGCAGTTCTTC.

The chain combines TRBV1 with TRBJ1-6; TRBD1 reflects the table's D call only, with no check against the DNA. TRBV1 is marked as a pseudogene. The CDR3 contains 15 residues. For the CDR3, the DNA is TGCACCAGCAGGACAGGGGGCGTCGGCAGTTCACCCCTCCACTTT. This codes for CTSRTGGVGSSPLHF.

Here the CDR3 DNA reads TGTGCCAGCAGCTTAGAATGGCTAGCCCAGGGGGAGCAGTACTTC. It encodes CASSLEWLAQGEQYF. The chain uses TRBV7-2 and TRBJ2-7; tentative D call: TRBD1 (6 bases). Germline V gene data show CDR1 as SGHTA and CDR2 as FQGNSA. V dropped 1 base and J dropped 7 bases, with 17 bases sitting between them. CDR3 length: 15 residues.

CDR3 loop: CASSFQGERKLFF. The CDR3 coding sequence is TGTGCCAGTAGTTTCCAGGGGGAGCGAAAACTGTTTTTT. This chain links TRBV19 with TRBJ1-4, with 7 bases matching TRBD1. CDR1 is LNHDA, CDR2 SQIVND, per germline (reference sequence). With V trimmed by 5 bases and J by 10 bases, 7 bases remained unmatched. This CDR3 region has 13 residues.

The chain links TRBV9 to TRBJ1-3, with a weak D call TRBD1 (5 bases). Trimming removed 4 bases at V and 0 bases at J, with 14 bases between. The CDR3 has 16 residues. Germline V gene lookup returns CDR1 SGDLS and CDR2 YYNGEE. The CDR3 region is CASSPNDRLSGNTIYF. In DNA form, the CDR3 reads TGTGCCAGCAGCCCAAACGACAGACTCTCTGGAAACACCATATATTTT.

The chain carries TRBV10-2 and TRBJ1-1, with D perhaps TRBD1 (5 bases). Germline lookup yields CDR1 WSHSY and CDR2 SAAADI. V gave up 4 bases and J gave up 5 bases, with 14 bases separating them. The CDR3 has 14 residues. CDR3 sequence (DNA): TGCGCCAGCAGTGGGGGAGGGGATGGGACTGAAGCTTTCTTT. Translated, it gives CASSGGGDGTEAFF.

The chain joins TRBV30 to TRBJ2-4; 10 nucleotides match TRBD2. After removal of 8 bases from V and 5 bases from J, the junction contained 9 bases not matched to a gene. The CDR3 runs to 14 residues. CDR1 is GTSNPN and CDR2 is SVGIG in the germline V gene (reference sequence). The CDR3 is CAGAAGGSQNIQYF. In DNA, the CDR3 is TGTGCCGGGGCAGCGGGGGGGTCACAAAACATTCAGTACTTC.

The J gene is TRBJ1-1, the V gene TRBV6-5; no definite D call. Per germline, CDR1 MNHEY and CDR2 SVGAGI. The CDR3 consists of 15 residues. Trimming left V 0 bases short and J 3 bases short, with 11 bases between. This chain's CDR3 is CASSYSSVSDTEAFF. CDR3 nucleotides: TGTGCCAGCAGTTACTCATCGGTCAGCGACACTGAAGCTTTCTTT.

The CDR3 DNA is TGCGCCAGCAGCCGGACTACTAATGAAAAACTGTTTTTT. This translates into CASSRTTNEKLFF. This sequence joins TRBV5-1 and TRBJ1-4; D is undetermined. The germline CDR1 and CDR2 sequences are SGHRS and YFSETQ. V lost 4 bases and J lost 2, with 6 bases in between. The CDR3 consists of 13 residues.

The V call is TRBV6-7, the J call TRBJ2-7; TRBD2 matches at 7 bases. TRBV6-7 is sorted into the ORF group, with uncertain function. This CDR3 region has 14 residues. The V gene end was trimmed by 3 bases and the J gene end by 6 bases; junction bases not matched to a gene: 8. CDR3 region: CASSYGTMGTEQYF. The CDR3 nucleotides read TGTGCCAGCAGTTATGGGACTATGGGTACCGAGCAGTACTTC.

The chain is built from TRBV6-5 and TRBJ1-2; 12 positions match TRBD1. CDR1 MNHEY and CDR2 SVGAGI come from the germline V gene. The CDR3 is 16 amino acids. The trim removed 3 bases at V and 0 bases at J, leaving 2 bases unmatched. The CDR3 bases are TGTGCCAGCAGTTATGGGACAGGGGGCCCTAACTATGGCTACACCTTC. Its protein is CASSYGTGGPNYGYTF.

The CDR3 spells CASGALGMGQGTNTEAFF. The CDR3, as DNA: TGTGCCAGCGGAGCTTTGGGCATGGGGCAGGGAACGAACACTGAAGCTTTCTTT. The chain is built from TRBV27 and TRBJ1-1; D might be TRBD1 (5 bases). CDR3 length equals 18 residues. V lost 8 bases and J lost 1, with 26 bases in between. Germline CDR1 is MNHEY and CDR2 is SMNVEV (reference sequence).

The CDR3 sequence: CASSLDGGVRGNGNQPQHF. For the CDR3, the DNA is TGTGCCAGCAGCTTGGATGGCGGGGTACGGGGGAATGGCAATCAGCCCCAGCATTTT. V usage is TRBV5-4 and J usage is TRBJ1-5, with a weak D call TRBD1 (5 bases). Germline loops: CDR1 SGHNT, CDR2 YYREEE (reference sequence). The CDR3 sequence is 19 residues long. The V and J ends lost 0 bases and 2 bases respectively, with 21 bases between them.